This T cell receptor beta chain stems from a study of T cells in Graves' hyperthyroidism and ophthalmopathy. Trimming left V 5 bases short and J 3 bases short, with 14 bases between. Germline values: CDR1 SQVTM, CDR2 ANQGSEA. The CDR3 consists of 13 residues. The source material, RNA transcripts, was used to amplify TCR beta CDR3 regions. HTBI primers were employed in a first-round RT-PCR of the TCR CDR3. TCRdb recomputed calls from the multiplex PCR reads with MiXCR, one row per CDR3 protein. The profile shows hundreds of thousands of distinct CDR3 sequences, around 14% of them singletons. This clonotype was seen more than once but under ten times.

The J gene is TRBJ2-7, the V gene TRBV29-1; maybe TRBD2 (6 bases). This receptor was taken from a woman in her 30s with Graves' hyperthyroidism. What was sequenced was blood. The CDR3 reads CSVFGGSNYEQYF. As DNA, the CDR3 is TGCAGCGTTTTTGGAGGGTCTAACTACGAGCAGTACTTC.